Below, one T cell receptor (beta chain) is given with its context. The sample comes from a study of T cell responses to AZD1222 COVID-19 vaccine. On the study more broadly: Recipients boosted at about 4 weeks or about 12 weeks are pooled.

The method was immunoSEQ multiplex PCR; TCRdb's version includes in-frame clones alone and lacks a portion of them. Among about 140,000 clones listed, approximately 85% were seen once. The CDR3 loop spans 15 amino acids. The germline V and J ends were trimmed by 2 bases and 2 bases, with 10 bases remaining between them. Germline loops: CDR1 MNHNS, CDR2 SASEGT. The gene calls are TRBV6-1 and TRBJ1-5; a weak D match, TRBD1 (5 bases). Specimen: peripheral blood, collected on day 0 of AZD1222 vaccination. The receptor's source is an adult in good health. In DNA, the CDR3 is TGTGCCAGCAGTGAAAGGGGAGCTGGCAATCAGCCCCAGCATTTT. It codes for CASSERGAGNQPQHF.